Presented here are 22 T cell receptor beta chains from one specimen sequenced in a study of T cell clonotyping in hematopoietic cell transplantation. The protocol was immunoSEQ multiplex PCR, while the TCRdb copy is restricted to in-frame clones and leaves out a portion. Of roughly 4,300 clones in the sample, 18% were seen once. The specimen was peripheral blood mononuclear cells, collected 30 days after allogeneic stem cell transplant. The receptors derive from a male patient aged 45-59 years who had an allogeneic stem cell transplant from a related donor, so the T cells may come from the graft donor. Some clones in this sample may be carry-over from other donors' samples.

The CDR3 DNA reads TGTGCCAGCAGCCAAGATTTGAGGGAGGTGGCTTTCTTT. This sequence encodes CASSQDLREVAFF. V gene TRBV4-2 combines with J gene TRBJ1-1; D remains ambiguous. Germline values: CDR1 LGHNA, CDR2 YNFKEQ. The CDR3 sequence is 13 residues long. The V end was cut by 0 bases, the J end by 11 bases, with 13 bases between.

In its sample, this clone was seen a few times. The rearrangement uses TRBV30 and TRBJ2-7; maybe TRBD1 (5 bases). The germline V gene encodes CDR1 GTSNPN and CDR2 SVGIG (reference sequence). CDR3 length: 14 amino acids. V was cut by 4 bases and J by 4 bases, with 17 bases left in between. The CDR3 loop reads CAWKNVGAGYEQYF. DNA for the CDR3: TGTGCCTGGAAGAACGTTGGGGCTGGTTACGAGCAGTACTTC.

V and J are TRBV6-6 and TRBJ1-1; TRBD1 matches 8 bases. CDR3 length: 15 residues. V shed 7 bases, J shed 4 bases, and the junction held 11 bases outside the gene matches. Germline V gene sequence: CDR1 MNHNY, CDR2 SVGAGI (reference sequence). CDR3 loop: CASIPDRGGFTEAFF. DNA of the CDR3: TGTGCCAGCATCCCCGACAGGGGTGGGTTCACTGAAGCTTTCTTT.

This clone was seen a handful of times. This chain connects TRBV9 to TRBJ2-7; D may match TRBD1 or TRBD2 (5 bases each). CDR1 is SGDLS, CDR2 YYNGEE, per germline. The CDR3 length is 13 residues. With 3 bases removed from V and 2 bases from J, the gap between germline ends came to 9 bases. The CDR3 nucleotides are TGTGCCAGCAGCGGGGGACCAGCCTACGAGCAGTACTTC. Translating gives CASSGGPAYEQYF. Looking up the rest from reference TRBV9 and TRBJ2-7 gives the full variable domain: DSGVTQTPKHLITATGQRVTLRCSPRSGDLSVYWYQQSLDQGLQFLIQYYNGEERAKGNILERFSAQQFPDLHSELNLSSLELGDSALYFCASSGGPAYEQYFGPGTRLTVT.

V gene TRBV28 combines with J gene TRBJ2-6; D not resolved. The CDR3 runs 18 residues. V lost 5 bases, J lost 5 bases, and 22 bases lay in between. Germline V gene lookup returns CDR1 MDHEN and CDR2 SYDVKM. DNA of the CDR3: TGTGCCAGCAGTGGCCTTGGCTTGACACAAAGTCGGGCCAACGTCCTGACTTTC. This translates into CASSGLGLTQSRANVLTF.

The chain has TRBV30 and TRBJ1-2; no definite D call. The CDR3 is 11 amino acids. Germline CDR1 reads GTSNPN; CDR2 reads SVGIG (reference sequence). The DNA for the CDR3 is TGTGCAGCCTACACGTACTATGGCTACACCTTC. As protein: CAAYTYYGYTF.

The DNA for the CDR3 is TGTGCCAGCAGTCGGGGCGGGACATATAATTCACCCCTCCACTTT. Amino acid sequence: CASSRGGTYNSPLHF. The chain couples TRBV6-5 to TRBJ1-6, with D tentatively TRBD1 (6 bases). Germline V gene lookup returns CDR1 MNHEY and CDR2 SVGAGI. The V end lost 5 bases, the J end lost 4 bases, and 12 bases lay between the germline ends. There are 15 residues in the CDR3.

This chain joins TRBV30 and TRBJ1-2, with 7 bases matching TRBD1. Germline V gene sequence: CDR1 GTSNPN, CDR2 SVGIG (reference sequence). The trim removed 2 bases at V and 2 bases at J, leaving 2 bases unmatched. The CDR3 is made up of 13 amino acids. The CDR3 reads CAWSIQGNYGYTF. DNA for the CDR3: TGTGCCTGGAGTATACAGGGGAACTATGGCTACACCTTC.

This chain uses TRBV10-2 with TRBJ2-7; D may be TRBD2 (6 bases). V gave up 7 bases and J gave up 6 bases, with 16 bases separating them. Per germline, CDR1 WSHSY and CDR2 SAAADI. This CDR3 is 13 amino acids long. CDR3 sequence: CASTRSEGGEQYF. CDR3 nucleotide sequence: TGCGCCAGCACCCGGAGCGAGGGAGGCGAGCAGTACTTC.

This rearrangement joins TRBV30 to TRBJ1-1; D is unresolved. This CDR3 has 13 residues. V was clipped by 3 bases and J by 0 bases, with 8 bases between them. The germline gives CDR1 GTSNPN, CDR2 SVGIG (reference sequence). The CDR3 is CAWSGGMNTEAFF. DNA of the CDR3: TGTGCCTGGAGCGGAGGGATGAACACTGAAGCTTTCTTT.

This clone was seen a few times. The chain combines TRBV30 with TRBJ1-2; TRBD1 aligns across 7 bases. With V trimmed by 3 bases and J by 4 bases, 5 bases remained unmatched. The CDR3 is made up of 13 amino acids. The germline V gene has CDR1 GTSNPN and CDR2 SVGIG (reference sequence). CDR3 DNA: TGTGCCTGGAGGTGGTCAGGGGGCTATGGCTACACCTTC. It is translated as CAWRWSGGYGYTF. The complete variable domain, with remaining parts taken from reference TRBV30 and TRBJ1-2, reads SQTIHQWPATLVQPVGSPLSLECTVEGTSNPNLYWYRQAAGRGLQLLFYSVGIGQISSEVPQNLSASRPQDRQFILSSKKLLLSDSGFYLCAWRWSGGYGYTFGSGTRLTVV.

J is TRBJ2-6 and V is TRBV29-1, with TRBD1 matching 8 bases. V shed 3 bases, J shed 4 bases, and the junction held 5 bases outside the gene matches. CDR1 is SQVTM and CDR2 is ANQGSEA in the germline V gene. This CDR3 spans 15 amino acids. The CDR3 DNA reads TGCAGCGTTGAGCGCCAGGGGGCAGGGGCCAACGTCCTGACTTTC. Protein: CSVERQGAGANVLTF.

V gene TRBV7-8 combines with J gene TRBJ2-4; 8 bases are a match to TRBD2. The trim removed 6 bases at V and 6 bases at J, leaving 19 bases unmatched. Per germline, CDR1 SGHVS and CDR2 FQNEAQ. The length of the CDR3 is 18 residues. The CDR3, as DNA: TGTGCCAGCAGTTCCCCGGCCAATGGCGGGGGGATGGTAAACATTCAGTACTTC. This codes for CASSSPANGGGMVNIQYF.

This clone is termed medium-sized (0.01 to 0.1%). The chain has TRBV6-5 and TRBJ2-5; D is unresolved. This CDR3 contains 13 residues. The germline gives CDR1 MNHEY, CDR2 SVGAGI. Trimming pared 2 bases from V and 3 bases from J, leaving 7 bases between. DNA of the CDR3: TGTGCCAGCAGTTACGCCCCGAAAGAGACCCAGTACTTC. It encodes CASSYAPKETQYF.

The chain is built from TRBV28 and TRBJ2-2, with D unclear. Trimming cost V 2 bases and J 4 bases, with 11 bases left between them. CDR1 is MDHEN and CDR2 is SYDVKM in the germline V gene. The CDR3 extends over 15 amino acids. The CDR3 sequence is CASSLVGWGTGELFF. CDR3 sequence (DNA): TGTGCCAGCAGTTTAGTCGGGTGGGGCACCGGGGAGCTGTTTTTT.

The chain joins TRBV30 to TRBJ1-6, with 8 bases aligning to TRBD1. The V gene's germline CDR1 is GTSNPN and CDR2 SVGIG (reference sequence). The CDR3 runs 14 residues. The V and J ends lost 1 base and 7 bases, in that order; junction bases with no gene match: 3. Here the CDR3 DNA reads TGTGCCTGGAGTGCGGGACAGGACAATTCACCCCTCCACTTT. Translating it yields CAWSAGQDNSPLHF.

This clone was counted a few times. The gene calls are TRBV5-1 and TRBJ2-7; the match to TRBD2 covers 8 bases. CDR1 and CDR2 from the germline V gene are SGHRS and YFSETQ. This CDR3 comprises 15 residues. Trimming took 4 bases from V and 7 from J; bases not matched to a gene: 13. CDR3 nucleotide sequence: TGCGCCAGCAGCCGATCCCCCGGGAGGGCGGAAGAGCAGTACTTC. Amino acids: CASSRSPGRAEEQYF.

V and J are TRBV4-3 and TRBJ2-1; D uncertain. Germline CDR1 LGHNA, CDR2 YSLEER. V was clipped by 0 bases and J by 12 bases, with 18 bases between them. The CDR3 has 15 amino acids. The CDR3: CASSQEWRGEPGQFF. As DNA, the CDR3 is TGCGCCAGCAGCCAAGAATGGCGTGGAGAACCGGGGCAGTTCTTC.

The J gene is TRBJ1-3, the V gene TRBV30, with unresolved D. The germline V gene has CDR1 GTSNPN and CDR2 SVGIG (reference sequence). The ends were cut back, 1 base at V and 2 bases at J, with 6 bases in the middle. This CDR3 has 13 residues. The CDR3: CAWSGWPGNTIYF. The CDR3 coding sequence is TGTGCCTGGAGTGGGTGGCCTGGAAACACCATATATTTT.

This chain uses TRBV30 with TRBJ1-6; no reliable D call. This CDR3 contains 14 residues. The V and J ends lost 2 bases and 5 bases respectively, with 10 bases between them. Germline CDR1 GTSNPN, CDR2 SVGIG (reference sequence). In nucleotides, the CDR3 is TGTGCCTGGAGTAGAGGGCAGGATAATTCACCCCTCCACTTT. It specifies CAWSRGQDNSPLHF.

The chain links TRBV25-1 to TRBJ1-1, with D possibly TRBD1 on 6 matching bases. The CDR3 totals 14 residues. Trimming shortened V by 7 bases and J by 0 bases, and 12 bases separated the two germline ends. Germline CDR1 and CDR2: MGHDK and SYGVNS. The CDR3: CASNWAGVNTEAFF. The CDR3 DNA reads TGTGCCAGCAATTGGGCAGGGGTGAACACTGAAGCTTTCTTT.

This clone was seen only a few times. This chain joins TRBV30 and TRBJ1-5; D gene uncertain. The V end lost 2 bases, the J end lost 5 bases, and 10 bases lay between the germline ends. Germline V gives CDR1 GTSNPN, CDR2 SVGIG (reference sequence). The CDR3 has 13 amino acids. CDR3 in DNA: TGTGCCTGGAGTTTACCCCCGTATCAGCCCCAGCATTTT. It encodes CAWSLPPYQPQHF.